This T cell receptor beta chain was identified in a study of shared clonotypes between healthy human individuals. Study-level points and caveats: The study found roughly 5.3% of naive CD4 clonotypes shared across a few donors.

Method: immunoSEQ multiplex PCR; TCRdb's copy keeps in-frame clones and lacks some. Seen here are more than 1,200,000 clones, about 98.5% observed once, and the top ten hold under 0.45%. Trimming shortened V by 8 bases and J by 2 bases, and 15 bases separated the two germline ends. Per germline, CDR1 LNHDA and CDR2 SQIVND (reference sequence). CDR3 length: 15 amino acids. For this clone: The antigen is not known.

Input material: naive CD4+ T cells sorted from blood. As to subset: CD45RA+ positively selected. The V call is TRBV19, the J call TRBJ2-2, with D tentatively TRBD1 (5 bases). The sequence was collected from a man younger than 45 in good health. Here the CDR3 reads CASLQWGGNTGELFF. CDR3 DNA sequence: TGTGCCAGTCTACAATGGGGCGGCAACACCGGGGAGCTGTTTTTT.